This is a list of T cell receptor beta chains from one sample in a study of blood T cell repertoires in COVID-19. The assay was immunoSEQ multiplex PCR, and TCRdb's table has in-frame clones only and misses some. The sample shows approximately 56,000 clones, roughly 89% of them seen only once. The sequenced sample was peripheral blood. Receptors were obtained from a woman aged 55-75 years with COVID-19, enrolled during active disease. CDR3s include the opening cysteine and the closing phenylalanine or tryptophan. Fields, in order: clone size, J gene, D gene, V gene, CDR3 DNA, CDR3 protein. D genes are given only for firm matches. Size is stated for part of the rows, as once, few or many counts, or as a class when the clone is expanded.

clone size: -
J gene: TRBJ2-1
D gene: TRBD2
V gene: TRBV5-1
CDR3 DNA: TGCGCCAGCAGAGGGACTAGCGGACTCAATGAGCAGTTCTTC
CDR3 protein: CASRGTSGLNEQFF

clone size: -
J gene: TRBJ2-2
D gene: TRBD1
V gene: TRBV4-2
CDR3 DNA: TGTGCCAGCAGCCAACCCGGACAGGGGTGGAACACCGGGGAGCTGTTTTTT
CDR3 protein: CASSQPGQGWNTGELFF

clone size: -
J gene: TRBJ2-7
D gene: TRBD1
V gene: TRBV27
CDR3 DNA: TGTGCCAGCAGTACCCCGGGACAGGGATACGAGCAGTACTTC
CDR3 protein: CASSTPGQGYEQYF

clone size: -
J gene: TRBJ2-1
D gene: -
V gene: TRBV11-3
CDR3 DNA: TGTGCCAGCAGCCGCACGAGTGGCAGGGCCTACAATGAGCAGTTCTTC
CDR3 protein: CASSRTSGRAYNEQFF

clone size: -
J gene: TRBJ1-3
D gene: -
V gene: TRBV9
CDR3 DNA: TGTGCCAGCAGCCCTCAGGGATCCGGAAACACCATATATTTT
CDR3 protein: CASSPQGSGNTIYF

clone size: -
J gene: TRBJ2-7
D gene: -
V gene: TRBV15
CDR3 DNA: TGTGCCACCAGCACCGAGGGTCTCTCCTACGAGCAGTACTTC
CDR3 protein: CATSTEGLSYEQYF

clone size: -
J gene: TRBJ1-2
D gene: -
V gene: TRBV7-9
CDR3 DNA: TGTGCCAGCAGCTGGGCGGCGGGCTATGGCTACACCTTC
CDR3 protein: CASSWAAGYGYTF

clone size: -
J gene: TRBJ1-4
D gene: -
V gene: TRBV5-1
CDR3 DNA: TGCGCCAGCAGCTTGGACGGGACTCCTTATGAAAAACTGTTTTTT
CDR3 protein: CASSLDGTPYEKLFF

clone size: -
J gene: TRBJ2-3
D gene: -
V gene: TRBV19
CDR3 DNA: TGTGCCTCCCGAGTCAGGTCAACAGATACGCAGTATTTT
CDR3 protein: CASRVRSTDTQYF

clone size: -
J gene: TRBJ2-7
D gene: -
V gene: TRBV10-1
CDR3 DNA: TGCGCCAGCAGTGAGTCCGCCAGGCCGTTTTACGAGCAGTACTTC
CDR3 protein: CASSESARPFYEQYF

clone size: once
J gene: TRBJ2-2
D gene: TRBD1
V gene: TRBV5-1
CDR3 DNA: TGCGCCAGCAGGCCCAACAGGGGCGCGAACACCGGGGAGCTGTTTTTT
CDR3 protein: CASRPNRGANTGELFF

clone size: -
J gene: TRBJ1-5
D gene: -
V gene: TRBV7-5
CDR3 DNA: TGTGCCAGAAGCTTCCACAGGGGGCCGGGTCAGCCCCAGCATTTT
CDR3 protein: CARSFHRGPGQPQHF

clone size: few
J gene: TRBJ2-5
D gene: -
V gene: TRBV29-1
CDR3 DNA: TGCAGCGTTGGCGTCAACCAAGAGACCCAGTACTTC
CDR3 protein: CSVGVNQETQYF

clone size: -
J gene: TRBJ2-7
D gene: -
V gene: TRBV7-9
CDR3 DNA: TGTGCCAGCAGCTTCTCATCCAGGGAAAACGAGCAGTACTTC
CDR3 protein: CASSFSSRENEQYF

clone size: -
J gene: TRBJ1-1
D gene: -
V gene: TRBV27
CDR3 DNA: TGTGCCAGCAGTTTAGAGGGTCTCACTGAAGCTTTCTTT
CDR3 protein: CASSLEGLTEAFF

clone size: -
J gene: TRBJ2-7
D gene: TRBD1
V gene: TRBV4-1
CDR3 DNA: TGCGCCAGCAGCTATGACAGGGCGGCCTACGAGCAGTACTTC
CDR3 protein: CASSYDRAAYEQYF

clone size: once
J gene: TRBJ1-2
D gene: TRBD1
V gene: TRBV19
CDR3 DNA: TGTGCCAGTAGTTGGGGACAGGGGTACTATGGCTACACCTTC
CDR3 protein: CASSWGQGYYGYTF

clone size: -
J gene: TRBJ2-2
D gene: TRBD2
V gene: TRBV7-9
CDR3 DNA: TGTGCCAGCAGCCCTCGGGGTAGCGGGTGGAACACCGGGGAGCTGTTTTTT
CDR3 protein: CASSPRGSGWNTGELFF